The 32 T cell receptor beta chains below come from one sample, sequenced in a study of CD8+ T cells in alopecia areata. As the sequencing template, cDNA was produced by extracting RNA and reverse transcribing it. Assay used: immunoSEQ multiplex PCR; TCRdb lists only in-frame clones, some missing. The sample has about 150,000 clones, 55% seen once. The sample taken for sequencing was CD4+ T cells sorted from blood. Source of these receptors: a human donor in good health.

CDR3 sequence (DNA): TGTGCCAGCAATTTGCGGGAGGGTGCAGATACGCAGTATTTT. This gives the protein CASNLREGADTQYF. The chain couples TRBV2 to TRBJ2-3, with 9 positions matching TRBD2. The V gene's germline CDR1 is SNHLY and CDR2 FYNNEI. The CDR3 has 14 residues. The ends lost 7 bases at V and 4 bases at J; junction bases unmatched: 6.

This chain connects TRBV29-1 to TRBJ1-1; no firm D call. The CDR3 covers 13 residues. V lost 5 bases and J 2 bases, leaving 12 bases between the germline ends. CDR1 and CDR2 (germline): SQVTM, ANQGSEA. CDR3 loop: CSVSGLLNTEAFF. DNA for the CDR3: TGCAGCGTTTCCGGGCTACTCAACACTGAAGCTTTCTTT.

This clone was seen only a few times. The V call is TRBV5-1, the J call TRBJ2-1; D unclear. Germline CDR1 reads SGHRS; CDR2 reads YFSETQ. The V and J ends lost 4 bases and 7 bases respectively, with 9 bases between them. The CDR3 contains 12 residues. The CDR3 loop is CASSPVRNEQFF. The CDR3 DNA sequence: TGCGCCAGCAGCCCAGTTCGTAATGAGCAGTTCTTC.

The CDR3 protein is CASSIGGTANTEAFF. In nucleotides, the CDR3 is TGTGCCAGCAGTATAGGGGGGACCGCGAACACTGAAGCTTTCTTT. The J gene is TRBJ1-1, the V gene TRBV25-1; perhaps TRBD1 as D (6 bases). Germline V gives CDR1 MGHDK, CDR2 SYGVNS. This CDR3 comprises 15 residues. The V gene lost 5 bases and the J gene lost 1 base, with 14 bases spanning the gap.

CDR3 DNA sequence: TGTGCCAGCAGCTTAGTTAACGGGATTACCTACGAGCAGTACTTC. It specifies CASSLVNGITYEQYF. The chain combines TRBV7-2 with TRBJ2-7; D possibly corresponds to TRBD2 (5 bases). V was pared by 1 base and J by 2 bases, with 12 bases between. This CDR3 spans 15 amino acids. The germline V gene encodes CDR1 SGHTA and CDR2 FQGNSA.

V and J are TRBV6-1 and TRBJ1-2; 7 bases fit TRBD1. V was clipped by 7 bases and J by 2 bases; unmatched bases: 10. The CDR3 contains 15 residues. From germline, CDR1 is MNHNS and CDR2 SASEGT. CDR3 nucleotides: TGTGCCAGCATGGTGGGGAGGGGGCGGAACTATGGCTACACCTTC. Its translation is CASMVGRGRNYGYTF.

The chain combines TRBV6-6 with TRBJ1-5; D ambiguous. The V end was cut by 2 bases, the J end by 0 bases, with 8 bases between. The CDR3 loop spans 15 amino acids. From germline, CDR1 is MNHNY and CDR2 SVGAGI (reference sequence). The CDR3 reads CASSYTGDSNQPQHF. The DNA for the CDR3 is TGTGCCAGCAGTTACACGGGCGATAGCAATCAGCCCCAGCATTTT.

This clone was observed a few times. The chain has TRBV10-3 and TRBJ1-2, with TRBD1 as a possible D gene (6 bases). The germline CDR1 and CDR2 sequences are ENHRY and SYGVKD. Trimming removed 0 bases at V and 7 bases at J, with 15 bases between. This CDR3 comprises 15 residues. CDR3: CAISESITGIGGYTF. CDR3 sequence (DNA): TGTGCCATCAGTGAGTCGATCACAGGGATCGGTGGCTACACCTTC.

This sequence joins TRBV29-1 and TRBJ2-4; the match to TRBD1 covers 8 bases. The V gene end was trimmed by 7 bases and the J gene end by 7 bases; junction bases not matched to a gene: 6. Germline assignment: CDR1 SQVTM and CDR2 ANQGSEA. The CDR3 loop spans 12 amino acids. Here the CDR3 reads CSAQGARNIQYF. The CDR3, as DNA: TGCAGCGCCCAGGGGGCGAGGAACATTCAGTACTTC.

The rearrangement links TRBV4-1 to TRBJ1-2; D gene unclear. This CDR3 spans 13 amino acids. The V gene's germline CDR1 is MGHRA and CDR2 YSYEKL. Trimming took off 2 bases at V and 1 base at J, with 5 bases between the two ends. CDR3 protein: CASSQLVNYGYTF. For the CDR3, the DNA is TGCGCCAGCAGCCAACTAGTTAACTATGGCTACACCTTC.

The V call is TRBV27, the J call TRBJ1-1; TRBD1 aligns across 8 bases. The CDR3 loop spans 13 amino acids. Looked up from germline, CDR1 is MNHEY and CDR2 is SMNVEV (reference sequence). The junction had 2 bases not matched to a gene; V was cut back by 8 bases and J by 0 bases. The CDR3 here is CASWTGLNTEAFF. CDR3 coding DNA: TGTGCCAGCTGGACAGGGCTGAACACTGAAGCTTTCTTT.

The rearrangement joins TRBV29-1 to TRBJ2-3; the match to TRBD2 covers 9 bases. Germline loops: CDR1 SQVTM, CDR2 ANQGSEA. Trimming removed 3 bases from V and 7 bases from J; junction bases left unmatched: 5. CDR3 length: 13 residues. CDR3 nucleotides: TGCAGCGTTGACGGGAGCGGGGGGCATACGCAGTATTTT. It codes for CSVDGSGGHTQYF.

This clone has just a few counts. The CDR3 is CASSHRGVFTEAFF. In nucleotides, the CDR3 is TGTGCCAGCAGTCACAGGGGAGTGTTTACTGAAGCTTTCTTT. The chain is built from TRBV6-1 and TRBJ1-1; TRBD1 matches at 7 bases. Germline V CDR1 and CDR2: MNHNS, SASEGT. The CDR3 has 14 residues. J was trimmed by 5 bases and V by 5 bases; bases with no gene match: 8.

The CDR3 nucleotides read TGTGCCAGCAGCTTATTGTGGATTGGGGAGACCCAGTACTTC. It yields the protein CASSLLWIGETQYF. V and J are TRBV13 and TRBJ2-5, with no clear D. The CDR3 sequence is 14 residues long. Trimming stripped 2 bases from V and 5 bases from J, with 12 bases between. CDR1 is PRHDT and CDR2 is FYEKMQ in the germline V gene (reference sequence).

This clone appeared a few times. CDR3 in amino acids: CASRKNGLADTQYF. The CDR3 DNA reads TGTGCCAGCAGGAAAAACGGACTAGCAGATACGCAGTATTTT. The rearrangement uses TRBV2 and TRBJ2-3; 7 bases are a match to TRBD2. V lost 6 bases to trimming and J lost 4 bases; unmatched junction nucleotides: 7. From germline, CDR1 is SNHLY and CDR2 FYNNEI. This CDR3 region has 14 residues.

V and J are TRBV29-1 and TRBJ1-2; 9 bases are shared with TRBD1. CDR1 and CDR2 (germline): SQVTM, ANQGSEA. The CDR3 runs to 13 residues. V was pared by 7 bases and J by 0 bases, with 3 bases of the junction left unmatched. The CDR3 coding sequence is TGCAGCGCTAGACAGGGGGCTAACTATGGCTACACCTTC. It yields the protein CSARQGANYGYTF.

This clone was counted between two and nine times. The chain has TRBV7-9 and TRBJ2-7, with 10 bases fitting TRBD1. Trimming at V came to 5 bases and at J to 3 bases, leaving 4 bases not matched to a gene. This CDR3 is 14 amino acids long. Per germline, CDR1 SEHNR and CDR2 FQNEAQ (reference sequence). The CDR3 region is CASSNGQGVYEQYF. The CDR3 nucleotides are TGTGCCAGCAGCAACGGACAGGGGGTCTACGAGCAGTACTTC.

V gene TRBV7-8 combines with J gene TRBJ1-2; TRBD1 agrees at 8 bases. Germline V lookup: CDR1 SGHVS, CDR2 FQNEAQ. The CDR3 sequence is 18 residues long. V shed 2 bases, J shed 4 bases, and the junction held 15 bases outside the gene matches. The CDR3 sequence is CASSLLAAPDREVYGYTF. CDR3 coding DNA: TGTGCCAGCAGCTTACTCGCGGCCCCGGACAGGGAGGTCTATGGCTACACCTTC.

The chain carries TRBV29-1 and TRBJ1-2; D gene ambiguous. The CDR3 consists of 14 residues. From germline, CDR1 is SQVTM and CDR2 ANQGSEA. V shed 5 bases and J shed 1 base, with 14 bases lying between them. The DNA of the CDR3 is TGCAGCGTTTTCCCGTCAGGCTTTAACTATGGCTACACCTTC. This gives the protein CSVFPSGFNYGYTF.

The chain uses TRBV23-1 and TRBJ2-4; no clear D. TRBV23-1 is designated an ORF whose function remains uncertain. The CDR3 runs to 12 residues. V lost 2 bases and J lost 9, with 8 bases in between. The CDR3 spells CASSQPHPIQYF. CDR3 nucleotide sequence: TGCGCCAGCAGTCAACCCCACCCCATTCAGTACTTC.

This clone was observed many times. This chain connects TRBV15 to TRBJ2-5; TRBD1 is a possible D gene (6 bases). Germline assignment: CDR1 LNHNV and CDR2 YYDKDF (reference sequence). The CDR3 totals 17 residues. Trimming took 0 bases from V and 1 from J, leaving 15 bases between them. CDR3 region: CATSRENRDPLQETQYF. CDR3 DNA: TGTGCCACCAGCAGAGAGAACAGGGACCCACTCCAAGAGACCCAGTACTTC.

This clone was found once. The chain couples TRBV6-5 to TRBJ2-1; tentative D call: TRBD1 (7 bases). CDR3 length: 15 residues. Trimming pared 6 bases from V and 7 bases from J, leaving 19 bases between. The germline V gene encodes CDR1 MNHEY and CDR2 SVGAGI. The CDR3 nucleotides read TGTGCCAGCAGAGGACAGGACCTTCGGGGGAATGAGCAGTTCTTC. It yields the protein CASRGQDLRGNEQFF.

This clone showed up just a few times. This chain connects TRBV5-6 to TRBJ1-5, with D uncertain. Germline lookup yields CDR1 SGHDT and CDR2 YYEEEE. Trimming cost V 4 bases and J 9 bases, with 8 bases left between them. This CDR3 has 11 residues. The CDR3 region has the DNA TGTGCCAGCAGCCGGGGATGGCCCCAGCATTTT. It translates to CASSRGWPQHF.

The chain uses TRBV30 and TRBJ2-1; TRBD2 matches at 7 bases. Germline loops: CDR1 GTSNPN, CDR2 SVGIG (reference sequence). This CDR3 spans 15 amino acids. The trim removed 7 bases at V and 1 base at J, leaving 10 bases unmatched. The CDR3 DNA follows: TGTGCCTCAAAGGGCGGGAGCCGGTCCTACAATGAGCAGTTCTTC. This translates into CASKGGSRSYNEQFF.

This clone was counted only a few times. This rearrangement joins TRBV10-3 to TRBJ2-5, with 7 bases identical to TRBD1. The CDR3 is 13 amino acids. The germline gives CDR1 ENHRY, CDR2 SYGVKD. J lost 4 bases, V lost 5 bases, and 4 bases had no gene match. The CDR3 region has the DNA TGTGCCATCAGTAGGACAGGAGGAGAGACCCAGTACTTC. This encodes CAISRTGGETQYF.

The chain joins TRBV7-2 to TRBJ1-1; D not certain. CDR1 is SGHTA, CDR2 FQGNSA, per germline. CDR3 size: 13 residues. Trimming stripped 5 bases from V and 1 base from J, with 8 bases between. Here the CDR3 reads CASSRITNTEAFF. The CDR3, as DNA: TGTGCCAGCAGCCGCATTACGAACACTGAAGCTTTCTTT. The full variable domain, in which reference TRBV7-2 and TRBJ1-1 provide the parts outside the CDR3, is GAGVSQSPSNKVTEKGKDVELRCDPISGHTALYWYRQSLGQGLEFLIYFQGNSAPDKSGLPSDRFSAERTGGSVSTLTIQRTQQEDSAVYLCASSRITNTEAFFGQGTRLTVV.

V is TRBV29-1 and J is TRBJ2-1; D is perhaps TRBD2 (5 bases). Germline loops: CDR1 SQVTM, CDR2 ANQGSEA. V was pared by 6 bases and J by 5 bases, with 11 bases between. CDR3 size: 12 residues. This chain's CDR3 is CSVLGVNNEQFF. The CDR3 region has the DNA TGCAGCGTCTTGGGAGTCAACAATGAGCAGTTCTTC.

The chain employs TRBV19 and TRBJ1-1; 7 bases line up with TRBD1. Losses at the gene ends were 8 bases for V and 0 bases for J; bases not matched to a gene: 9. The CDR3 has 15 amino acids. Germline CDR1 reads LNHDA; CDR2 reads SQIVND (reference sequence). Written as DNA, the CDR3 is TGTGCCAGTGTGAGGGACAGATCGATGAACACTGAAGCTTTCTTT. Translated, it gives CASVRDRSMNTEAFF.

CDR3 residues: CASSSQGSYGYTF. DNA for the CDR3: TGTGCCAGCAGCTCGCAGGGGAGCTATGGCTACACCTTC. The V gene is TRBV7-9, the J gene TRBJ1-2; maybe TRBD1 (6 bases). The V gene's germline CDR1 is SEHNR and CDR2 FQNEAQ (reference sequence). The CDR3 runs 13 residues. V was clipped by 4 bases and J by 4 bases, with 10 bases between them.

This chain joins TRBV5-1 and TRBJ2-7; D unclear. The V and J ends lost 2 bases and 0 bases respectively, with 12 bases between them. CDR1 is SGHRS, CDR2 YFSETQ, per germline. The CDR3 has 15 residues. The CDR3 nucleotides are TGCGCCAGCAGCTTCGGGTCCTCGAGCTCCTACGAGCAGTACTTC. It codes for CASSFGSSSSYEQYF.

The chain is built from TRBV29-1 and TRBJ1-5; no firm D call. Germline CDR1 SQVTM, CDR2 ANQGSEA. V was pared by 4 bases and J by 0 bases, with 7 bases between. This CDR3 has 13 amino acids. The CDR3 DNA follows: TGCAGCGTTGGAGCCGATAGCAATCAGCCCCAGCATTTT. This translates into CSVGADSNQPQHF.

This clone has just one count. The J gene is TRBJ2-1, the V gene TRBV29-1, with TRBD1 matching 11 bases. The V and J ends lost 7 bases and 3 bases, in that order; junction bases with no gene match: 5. The germline gives CDR1 SQVTM, CDR2 ANQGSEA. CDR3 size: 14 residues. The DNA for the CDR3 is TGCAGCGGAAAGGACAGGGGGCACTACAATGAGCAGTTCTTC. Protein sequence: CSGKDRGHYNEQFF.